Following are 5 T cell receptor beta chains from one sample sequenced in a study of CD8+ T cells in alopecia areata. Described treatment: oral pan-JAK inhibitor, 5-10 mg twice daily. Sequencing templates came from extracted RNA that was reverse transcribed into cDNA. Sequencing used immunoSEQ multiplex PCR; TCRdb keeps in-frame clones, though not all of them. The sample records under 250,000 clones, approximately 70% being singletons. Here the sequenced sample was CD4+ T cells sorted from blood, taken between weeks 43 and 45, from a patient treated with tofacitinib. These receptors were taken from a human donor with alopecia areata.

The V and J genes are TRBV4-3 and TRBJ2-7; perhaps TRBD1 as D (5 bases). V was shortened by 0 bases and J by 5 bases, with 8 bases between the two germline ends. Germline-derived CDR1 and CDR2 are LGHNA and YSLEER. This CDR3 comprises 13 residues. Written as DNA, the CDR3 is TGCGCCAGCAGCCAAGATTCCAGGGACGAGCAGTACTTC. This gives the protein CASSQDSRDEQYF.

This clone was found a few times. The J gene is TRBJ1-1, the V gene TRBV29-1; 8 nucleotides align to TRBD1. V lost 2 bases to trimming and J lost 5 bases; unmatched junction nucleotides: 4. The CDR3 extends over 13 amino acids. Germline lookup yields CDR1 SQVTM and CDR2 ANQGSEA. For the CDR3, the DNA is TGCAGCGTTGAACAGGGGGCTAAGACTGAAGCTTTCTTT. Translated, it gives CSVEQGAKTEAFF.

The rearrangement uses TRBV29-1 and TRBJ2-1; 15 bases match TRBD2. The CDR3 totals 15 residues. CDR1 and CDR2 from the germline V gene are SQVTM and ANQGSEA. V was pared by 8 bases and J by 12 bases, with 14 bases of the junction left unmatched. In nucleotides, the CDR3 is TGCAGCTCACTCCCCGGACTAGCGGGGGGGCTGGGGCAGTTCTTC. The encoded protein is CSSLPGLAGGLGQFF.

J is TRBJ2-1 and V is TRBV29-1; 9 bases are a match to TRBD1. Germline CDR1 SQVTM, CDR2 ANQGSEA. V dropped 6 bases and J dropped 9; count of bases not matched to a gene: 6. This CDR3 contains 12 residues. The CDR3 DNA reads as TGCAGCGTCTACAGGGGGCAAGCTGAGCAGTTCTTC. Amino acids: CSVYRGQAEQFF.

The chain employs TRBV7-2 and TRBJ2-3; TRBD1 aligns across 7 bases. CDR1 and CDR2 (germline): SGHTA, FQGNSA. Trimming at V came to 6 bases and at J to 0 bases, leaving 9 bases not matched to a gene. This CDR3 is built from 16 residues. The CDR3 here is CASRRQGPPSTDTQYF. DNA of the CDR3: TGTGCCAGCAGGAGACAGGGTCCCCCTAGCACAGATACGCAGTATTTT.